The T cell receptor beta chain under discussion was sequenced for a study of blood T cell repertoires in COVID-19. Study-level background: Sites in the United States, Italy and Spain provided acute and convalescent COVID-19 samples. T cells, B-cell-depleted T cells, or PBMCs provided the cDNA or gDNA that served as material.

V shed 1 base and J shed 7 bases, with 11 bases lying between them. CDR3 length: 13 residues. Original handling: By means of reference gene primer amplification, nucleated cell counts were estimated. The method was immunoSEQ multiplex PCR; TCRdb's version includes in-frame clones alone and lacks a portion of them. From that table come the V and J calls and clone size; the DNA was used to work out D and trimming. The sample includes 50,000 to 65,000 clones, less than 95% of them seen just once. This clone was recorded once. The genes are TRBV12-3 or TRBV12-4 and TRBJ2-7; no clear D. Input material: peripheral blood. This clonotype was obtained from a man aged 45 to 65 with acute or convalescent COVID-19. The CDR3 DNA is TGTGCCAGCAGTTTAGACCGCCCTAATGAGCAGTACTTC. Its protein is CASSLDRPNEQYF.